This entry lists 24 T cell receptor beta chains sequenced from one sample in a study of OX40 agonist ivuxolimab in advanced cancers. Only in-frame clones appear in the TCRdb table, and some are missing; sequencing was by immunoSEQ multiplex PCR. The sample has nearly 110,000 clones; 90% are singletons. Specimen: CD4+ or CD8+ T cells sorted from blood, collected in a trial of the OX40 agonist ivuxolimab. These receptor sequences come from an adult with an advanced solid tumor such as melanoma, head and neck, liver or kidney cancer.

The chain recombines TRBV28 with TRBJ2-2; tentative D call: TRBD1 (7 bases). V lost 1 base and J 4 bases, leaving 10 bases between the germline ends. The CDR3 spans 15 residues. Germline lookup yields CDR1 MDHEN and CDR2 SYDVKM. CDR3 in amino acids: CASSLLQGGTGELFF. The CDR3 nucleotides read TGTGCCAGCAGTTTATTGCAGGGGGGCACCGGGGAGCTGTTTTTT.

The V call is TRBV6-6, the J call TRBJ2-7, with D uncertain. The CDR3 sequence is 13 residues long. Germline V gives CDR1 MNHNY, CDR2 SVGAGI (reference sequence). Trimming left V 8 bases short and J 4 bases short, with 15 bases between. The CDR3 sequence is CASAPHGRYEQYF. As DNA, the CDR3 is TGTGCCAGCGCCCCCCATGGACGTTACGAGCAGTACTTC.

The chain joins TRBV2 to TRBJ2-3; D might be TRBD2 (5 bases). Germline CDR1 SNHLY, CDR2 FYNNEI. Trimming shortened V by 7 bases and J by 0 bases, and 11 bases separated the two germline ends. This CDR3 is 14 amino acids long. The CDR3 sequence is CASNPGSSTDTQYF. In DNA form, the CDR3 reads TGTGCCAGCAACCCGGGGTCTAGCACAGATACGCAGTATTTT.

The chain combines TRBV7-2 with TRBJ1-1; D call uncertain. The germline gives CDR1 SGHTA, CDR2 FQGNSA. Trimming took off 4 bases at V and 6 bases at J, with 18 bases between the two ends. The CDR3 totals 15 residues. CDR3 protein: CASSSSTRMVPEAFF. CDR3 DNA: TGTGCCAGCAGCTCGTCTACCAGAATGGTCCCTGAAGCTTTCTTT.

The genes are TRBV30 and TRBJ1-3, with a weak D call TRBD1 (5 bases). The CDR3 runs 15 residues. Trimming removed 3 bases at V and 4 bases at J, with 16 bases between. CDR1 GTSNPN and CDR2 SVGIG come from the germline V gene (reference sequence). The CDR3 sequence is CAWSPMDIPGNTIYF. The DNA for the CDR3 is TGTGCCTGGAGCCCCATGGACATCCCGGGAAACACCATATATTTT.

This clone has just one count. The V and J genes are TRBV5-1 and TRBJ2-5; 10 bases fit TRBD2. CDR1 is SGHRS, CDR2 YFSETQ, per germline. The CDR3 sequence is 15 residues long. V was pared by 3 bases and J by 2 bases, with 4 bases of the junction left unmatched. The CDR3 DNA reads as TGCGCCAGCAGCTCCGGACTAGCGGAGCAAGAGACCCAGTACTTC. Residues: CASSSGLAEQETQYF.

The rearrangement joins TRBV4-3 to TRBJ2-5; D could derive from TRBD1 or TRBD2 (5 bases each). V was clipped by 3 bases and J by 5 bases, with 13 bases between them. Germline-derived CDR1 and CDR2 are LGHNA and YSLEER. The CDR3 contains 14 residues. The CDR3 here is CASSQRGLGETQYF. CDR3 sequence (DNA): TGCGCCAGCAGCCAGAGGGGATTGGGGGAGACCCAGTACTTC.

The rearrangement uses TRBV5-4 and TRBJ2-2, with TRBD2 matching over 10 bases. CDR1 and CDR2 from the germline V gene are SGHNT and YYREEE (reference sequence). V shed 4 bases, J shed 3 bases, and the junction held 6 bases outside the gene matches. The length of the CDR3 is 16 residues. The CDR3 reads CASSRPLAGDTGELFF. The CDR3 coding sequence is TGTGCCAGCAGCCGGCCCCTAGCGGGAGACACCGGGGAGCTGTTTTTT.

This chain connects TRBV28 to TRBJ1-6; D gene uncertain. V was cut by 5 bases and J by 6 bases, with 2 bases left in between. CDR1 and CDR2 (germline): MDHEN, SYDVKM. This CDR3 has 11 residues. CDR3 sequence: CASSANSPLHF. CDR3 nucleotides: TGTGCCAGCAGTGCTAATTCACCCCTCCACTTT.

The chain carries TRBV7-3 and TRBJ2-3; 13 positions match TRBD2. Germline-derived CDR1 and CDR2 are SGHTA and FQGTGA. With V trimmed by 5 bases and J by 1 base, 12 bases remained unmatched. This CDR3 is built from 19 residues. This CDR3 is CASSLGLAGVIGGTDTQYF. CDR3 bases: TGTGCCAGCAGCCTCGGACTAGCGGGGGTTATTGGCGGCACAGATACGCAGTATTTT. Filled out from reference TRBV7-3 and TRBJ2-3, the complete variable domain reads GAGVSQTPSNKVTEKGKYVELRCDPISGHTALYWYRQSLGQGPEFLIYFQGTGAADDSGLPNDRFFAVRPEGSVSTLKIQRTERGDSAVYLCASSLGLAGVIGGTDTQYFGPGTRLTVL.

The chain recombines TRBV4-1 with TRBJ1-5, with D hard to call. The CDR3 runs 13 residues. Germline CDR1 MGHRA, CDR2 YSYEKL. The V end was cut by 4 bases, the J end by 6 bases, with 10 bases between. The chain's CDR3 is CASSRTWAQPQHF. CDR3 in DNA: TGCGCCAGCAGCCGCACATGGGCTCAGCCCCAGCATTTT.

The chain joins TRBV19 to TRBJ2-3; no reliable D call. Germline assignment: CDR1 LNHDA and CDR2 SQIVND (reference sequence). Trimming pared 5 bases from V and 0 bases from J, leaving 12 bases between. The CDR3 is 15 residues long. The DNA for the CDR3 is TGTGCCAGTAGTTCCCTCCTGGAGAGCACAGATACGCAGTATTTT. It translates to CASSSLLESTDTQYF.

J is TRBJ2-7 and V is TRBV28; 8 bases align to TRBD1. The length of the CDR3 is 14 residues. Germline trimming cut 6 bases from V and 4 bases from J; bases unmatched to any gene: 8. Germline V CDR1 and CDR2: MDHEN, SYDVKM. CDR3 coding DNA: TGTGCCAGCAGGCGACAGGGGTCAGGTTACGAGCAGTACTTC. This translates into CASRRQGSGYEQYF.

Comments on this clone: Other DNA sequences in the same sample also yield this CDR3. The chain combines TRBV19 with TRBJ1-1; the D gene is possibly TRBD1 (5 bases). This CDR3 contains 14 residues. Per germline, CDR1 LNHDA and CDR2 SQIVND (reference sequence). Deletions cut 2 bases from V and 1 base from J, with 8 bases between. The CDR3 coding sequence is TGTGCCAGTAGTATAACAGGTGGGAACACTGAAGCTTTCTTT. Translated, it gives CASSITGGNTEAFF.

The chain is built from TRBV19 and TRBJ1-3; D might be TRBD1 (6 bases). CDR1 is LNHDA and CDR2 is SQIVND in the germline V gene (reference sequence). The ends were cut back, 7 bases at V and 0 bases at J, with 13 bases in the middle. The CDR3 runs 15 residues. The CDR3 region is CASTPQGASGNTIYF. CDR3 DNA: TGTGCCAGTACCCCACAGGGAGCCTCTGGAAACACCATATATTTT.

This chain uses TRBV5-6 with TRBJ1-2; weak D call: TRBD1 (5 bases). Trimming left V 6 bases short and J 8 bases short, with 14 bases between. Germline V gene data show CDR1 as SGHDT and CDR2 as YYEEEE. This CDR3 is built from 12 residues. For the CDR3, the DNA is TGTGCCAGCACCCTCCTACAGGCGGGCTACACCTTC. Amino acid sequence: CASTLLQAGYTF.

Remarks on this clone: One junction end does not reproduce the germline sequence, and a read error may be involved. The chain uses TRBV5-4 and TRBJ2-5; the D is unclear. This CDR3 is built from 11 residues. Germline V gene lookup returns CDR1 SGHNT and CDR2 YYREEE (reference sequence). CDR3 amino acids: CASSDQETQYF. CDR3 coding DNA: TGTGCCAGCAGCGACCAGGAGACCCAGTACTTC.

This sequence joins TRBV28 and TRBJ2-7; D may be TRBD1 or TRBD2 (6 bases each). Trimming stripped 1 base from V and 2 bases from J, with 12 bases between. CDR3 length: 15 residues. Germline CDR1 reads MDHEN; CDR2 reads SYDVKM. CDR3 nucleotides: TGTGCCAGCAGTTTATCCGGGGGCGCCGCCTACGAGCAGTACTTC. This gives the protein CASSLSGGAAYEQYF.

V is TRBV4-3 and J is TRBJ1-4, with no clear D. V gave up 1 base and J gave up 7 bases, with 10 bases separating them. The germline V gene encodes CDR1 LGHNA and CDR2 YSLEER. CDR3 length equals 14 residues. The CDR3 spells CASSQGRRAEKLFF. CDR3 nucleotide sequence: TGCGCCAGCAGCCAAGGACGAAGGGCTGAAAAACTGTTTTTT.

This rearrangement joins TRBV6-5 to TRBJ1-2, with D uncertain. This CDR3 has 13 amino acids. V lost 6 bases and J 2 bases, leaving 10 bases between the germline ends. Germline CDR1 MNHEY, CDR2 SVGAGI. The CDR3 here is CASRTFRNYGYTF. In nucleotides, the CDR3 is TGTGCCAGCAGGACTTTTAGAAACTATGGCTACACCTTC.

This chain uses TRBV7-9 with TRBJ2-1, with D uncertain. Per germline, CDR1 SEHNR and CDR2 FQNEAQ (reference sequence). The V and J ends lost 5 bases and 5 bases respectively, with 13 bases between them. This CDR3 has 14 amino acids. CDR3 nucleotide sequence: TGTGCCAGCAGCCTCCGAACGTCGGACAATGAGCAGTTCTTC. It codes for CASSLRTSDNEQFF.

A single count supports this clone. The chain uses TRBV11-2 and TRBJ1-1; D is unclear. The CDR3 runs 14 residues. The germline gives CDR1 SGHAT, CDR2 FQNNGV. The V and J ends lost 1 base and 5 bases respectively, with 11 bases between them. Here the CDR3 DNA reads TGTGCCAGCAGCTTAGCTCCTACTGGAACTGAAGCTTTCTTT. It yields the protein CASSLAPTGTEAFF.

This chain links TRBV2 with TRBJ1-2, with a weak D call TRBD1 (6 bases). V lost 8 bases, J lost 5 bases, and 18 bases lay in between. The CDR3 runs to 14 residues. Germline CDR1 reads SNHLY; CDR2 reads FYNNEI. The CDR3 nucleotides are TGTGCCAGCGACACTACAGGGACCCATTATGGCTACACCTTC. Its protein is CASDTTGTHYGYTF.

The chain recombines TRBV30 with TRBJ2-7; D gene ambiguous. Germline values: CDR1 GTSNPN, CDR2 SVGIG (reference sequence). V lost 3 bases and J 0 bases, leaving 6 bases between the germline ends. This CDR3 spans 12 amino acids. CDR3 in amino acids: CAWRRYSYEQYF. The CDR3 coding sequence is TGTGCCTGGAGGAGGTACTCCTACGAGCAGTACTTC.